The rows below give T cell receptor beta chains drawn from one sample of a study of shared T cell receptors in the human thymus. Here immunoSEQ multiplex PCR was the method, and the copy in TCRdb shows in-frame clones only, minus some. The sample has about 730,000 clones, approximately 85% seen once; the top ten hold 0.008% to 0.011%. In addition, the sample was reused for a study of human thymus T cells.

Input material: thymocytes. All receptors come from a girl in the first two years of life with a congenital heart defect. CDR3s include the opening cysteine and the closing phenylalanine or tryptophan. Fields, in order: CDR3 protein, CDR3 DNA, J gene, clone size, D gene, V gene. A D gene is named only where the DNA matches it firmly. Only part of the rows carry a size: once, few, many, or a class if the clone is expanded.

CDR3 protein: CASSDYPPGTDDTGELFF
CDR3 DNA: TGTGCCAGCAGTGACTACCCCCCCGGGACTGACGACACCGGGGAGCTGTTTTTT
J gene: TRBJ2-2
clone size: NA
D gene: NA
V gene: TRBV6-1

CDR3 protein: CASSGGTGGGTNEKLFF
CDR3 DNA: TGTGCCAGCAGCGGCGGGACAGGGGGCGGTACTAATGAAAAACTGTTTTTT
J gene: TRBJ1-4
clone size: NA
D gene: TRBD1
V gene: TRBV9

CDR3 protein: CASSHGLAGGNEQFF
CDR3 DNA: TGTGCCAGCAGCCACGGACTAGCGGGGGGCAATGAGCAGTTCTTC
J gene: TRBJ2-1
clone size: NA
D gene: TRBD2
V gene: TRBV14

CDR3 protein: CASSLGAAGTPIPSSYNEQFF
CDR3 DNA: TGCGCCAGCAGCTTGGGAGCTGCTGGGACACCTATCCCGAGCTCCTACAATGAGCAGTTCTTC
J gene: TRBJ2-1
clone size: NA
D gene: NA
V gene: TRBV5-1

CDR3 protein: CASSTKKDRHQPQHF
CDR3 DNA: TGTGCCAGCAGCACAAAAAAAGACAGACATCAGCCCCAGCATTTT
J gene: TRBJ1-5
clone size: once
D gene: NA
V gene: TRBV28

CDR3 protein: CASSTLIAGSSYNEQFF
CDR3 DNA: TGTGCCAGTAGTACCCTTATAGCGGGGAGCTCCTACAATGAGCAGTTCTTC
J gene: TRBJ2-1
clone size: NA
D gene: TRBD2
V gene: TRBV19

CDR3 protein: CASGARNRGNYGYTF
CDR3 DNA: TGTGCTAGTGGCGCCCGCAACAGGGGAAACTATGGCTACACCTTC
J gene: TRBJ1-2
clone size: NA
D gene: TRBD1
V gene: TRBV12-5

CDR3 protein: CASSDPSGGVGNTIYF
CDR3 DNA: TGTGCCAGCAGTGACCCCTCTGGAGGGGTGGGAAACACCATATATTTT
J gene: TRBJ1-3
clone size: NA
D gene: NA
V gene: TRBV6-4

CDR3 protein: CASSETSGGTYNEQFF
CDR3 DNA: TGTGCCAGCAGCGAGACTAGCGGGGGCACCTACAATGAGCAGTTCTTC
J gene: TRBJ2-1
clone size: NA
D gene: TRBD2
V gene: TRBV5-4

CDR3 protein: CASSQVGGRGLRYGYTF
CDR3 DNA: TGCGCCAGCAGCCAAGTAGGGGGAAGGGGGTTGAGATATGGCTACACCTTC
J gene: TRBJ1-2
clone size: NA
D gene: NA
V gene: TRBV4-1

CDR3 protein: CASSLRQGAHNNYGYTF
CDR3 DNA: TGTGCCAGTAGTCTTAGACAGGGGGCACATAATAACTATGGCTACACCTTC
J gene: TRBJ1-2
clone size: NA
D gene: TRBD1
V gene: TRBV19

CDR3 protein: CASSQGATGDPEAFF
CDR3 DNA: TGCGCCAGCAGCCAGGGGGCGACAGGGGACCCTGAAGCTTTCTTT
J gene: TRBJ1-1
clone size: NA
D gene: TRBD1
V gene: TRBV4-3

CDR3 protein: CASTERGERHTEAFF
CDR3 DNA: TGTGCCAGCACCGAACGGGGGGAAAGACACACTGAAGCTTTCTTT
J gene: TRBJ1-1
clone size: NA
D gene: NA
V gene: TRBV6-4

CDR3 protein: CASSQVKGLSTEAFF
CDR3 DNA: TGTGCCAGCAGCCAAGTCAAGGGGCTGAGCACTGAAGCTTTCTTT
J gene: TRBJ1-1
clone size: NA
D gene: NA
V gene: TRBV4-2

CDR3 protein: CASTQVGTGNQPQHF
CDR3 DNA: TGTGCCAGTACCCAGGTGGGGACAGGGAATCAGCCCCAGCATTTT
J gene: TRBJ1-5
clone size: NA
D gene: TRBD1
V gene: TRBV19

CDR3 protein: CSVSDRFQETQYF
CDR3 DNA: TGCAGCGTTAGCGACAGGTTCCAAGAGACCCAGTACTTC
J gene: TRBJ2-5
clone size: few
D gene: NA
V gene: TRBV29-1

CDR3 protein: CASSLLQGARGRQRGTEAFF
CDR3 DNA: TGTGCCAGTAGCCTCCTACAGGGGGCGCGAGGGCGTCAAAGGGGCACTGAAGCTTTCTTT
J gene: TRBJ1-1
clone size: NA
D gene: TRBD1
V gene: TRBV19

CDR3 protein: CASSPGGHNNSPLHF
CDR3 DNA: TGTGCCAGCAGCCCGGGGGGACACAATAATTCACCCCTCCACTTT
J gene: TRBJ1-6
clone size: NA
D gene: NA
V gene: TRBV7-8

CDR3 protein: CASSLTRTGRDTQYF
CDR3 DNA: TGTGCCAGCAGTTTAACTAGGACAGGGAGAGATACGCAGTATTTT
J gene: TRBJ2-3
clone size: few
D gene: TRBD1
V gene: TRBV27

CDR3 protein: CASSEWERTGTYEQYF
CDR3 DNA: TGTGCCAGCAGTGAATGGGAGAGGACAGGGACCTACGAGCAGTACTTC
J gene: TRBJ2-7
clone size: NA
D gene: TRBD1
V gene: TRBV2

CDR3 protein: CASSMTDRGRRQPQHF
CDR3 DNA: TGTGCCAGTAGTATGACGGACAGGGGGCGTCGTCAGCCCCAGCATTTT
J gene: TRBJ1-5
clone size: NA
D gene: TRBD1
V gene: TRBV19

CDR3 protein: CASSQHLAGGLAKNIQYF
CDR3 DNA: TGTGCCAGCAGCCAACACTTAGCGGGGGGACTAGCCAAAAACATTCAGTACTTC
J gene: TRBJ2-4
clone size: NA
D gene: TRBD2
V gene: TRBV14

CDR3 protein: CASSPNRTVPPSYEQYF
CDR3 DNA: TGTGCCAGCTCACCAAACCGGACAGTACCTCCGTCCTACGAGCAGTACTTC
J gene: TRBJ2-7
clone size: NA
D gene: NA
V gene: TRBV18

CDR3 protein: CASTLTTGAAGASDTQYF
CDR3 DNA: TGTGCCAGCACCTTAACCACCGGTGCGGCGGGGGCTTCAGATACGCAGTATTTT
J gene: TRBJ2-3
clone size: NA
D gene: NA
V gene: TRBV28

CDR3 protein: CASSDCVGGGGTDTQYF
CDR3 DNA: TGTGCCAGCAGTGACTGTGTTGGGGGGGGCGGTACAGATACGCAGTATTTT
J gene: TRBJ2-3
clone size: NA
D gene: NA
V gene: TRBV2

CDR3 protein: CASSSIGVDYEQYF
CDR3 DNA: TGTGCCAGCAGCTCTATCGGGGTCGACTACGAGCAGTACTTC
J gene: TRBJ2-7
clone size: NA
D gene: NA
V gene: TRBV7-9

CDR3 protein: CASSQDPNDTQDPIGYTF
CDR3 DNA: TGCGCCAGCAGCCAAGATCCCAACGATACACAGGACCCCATTGGCTACACCTTC
J gene: TRBJ1-2
clone size: NA
D gene: NA
V gene: TRBV4-3

CDR3 protein: CASKRQGYTGELFF
CDR3 DNA: TGTGCCAGCAAGAGACAGGGTTACACCGGGGAGCTGTTTTTT
J gene: TRBJ2-2
clone size: NA
D gene: TRBD1
V gene: TRBV7-9

CDR3 protein: CAGSTSSGNTIYF
CDR3 DNA: TGTGCCGGTTCGACTTCCTCTGGAAACACCATATATTTT
J gene: TRBJ1-3
clone size: NA
D gene: NA
V gene: TRBV2

CDR3 protein: CASSSRQGETQYF
CDR3 DNA: TGTGCCAGCAGTTCGCGACAGGGGGAGACCCAGTACTTC
J gene: TRBJ2-5
clone size: NA
D gene: TRBD1
V gene: TRBV6-5

CDR3 protein: CASSFEARDNEQFF
CDR3 DNA: TGTGCCAGCAGCTTCGAAGCGAGGGACAATGAGCAGTTCTTC
J gene: TRBJ2-1
clone size: NA
D gene: NA
V gene: TRBV11-2

CDR3 protein: CASSFFGTPRDEQYF
CDR3 DNA: TGTGCCAGCAGCTTTTTCGGGACACCCCGAGACGAGCAGTACTTC
J gene: TRBJ2-7
clone size: NA
D gene: NA
V gene: TRBV7-6

CDR3 protein: CASSTDQGANYEQYF
CDR3 DNA: TGTGCCAGCAGTACGGATCAGGGGGCAAACTACGAGCAGTACTTC
J gene: TRBJ2-7
clone size: NA
D gene: TRBD1
V gene: TRBV6-5

CDR3 protein: CASSIASFRGTEQYF
CDR3 DNA: TGTGCCAGTAGTATAGCCAGTTTTCGGGGGACCGAGCAGTACTTC
J gene: TRBJ2-7
clone size: NA
D gene: NA
V gene: TRBV19

CDR3 protein: CASSFTGYNEQFF
CDR3 DNA: TGTGCCAGCAGCTTTACAGGTTACAATGAGCAGTTCTTC
J gene: TRBJ2-1
clone size: NA
D gene: NA
V gene: TRBV5-6

CDR3 protein: CASSEGGGRGRRSSYGYTF
CDR3 DNA: TGTGCCAGCAGTGAGGGAGGTGGCAGGGGGCGCAGGTCTAGCTATGGCTACACCTTC
J gene: TRBJ1-2
clone size: NA
D gene: TRBD1
V gene: TRBV6-1

CDR3 protein: CASGFTENSSSSYNSPLHF
CDR3 DNA: TGTGCTAGTGGTTTTACAGAAAACAGTTCTAGCTCCTATAATTCCCCCCTCCACTTT
J gene: TRBJ1-6
clone size: NA
D gene: NA
V gene: TRBV12-5

CDR3 protein: CASSSGRMEIEAFF
CDR3 DNA: TGCGCCAGCAGCTCAGGGAGGATGGAGATTGAAGCTTTCTTT
J gene: TRBJ1-1
clone size: NA
D gene: NA
V gene: TRBV4-1

CDR3 protein: CASSSRQHPLYEQYF
CDR3 DNA: TGCGCCAGCAGCTCCCGACAGCACCCCCTCTACGAGCAGTACTTC
J gene: TRBJ2-7
clone size: once
D gene: NA
V gene: TRBV5-1

CDR3 protein: CASSFGGARNQPQHF
CDR3 DNA: TGTGCCAGCAGTTTTGGGGGGGCCCGCAATCAGCCCCAGCATTTT
J gene: TRBJ1-5
clone size: NA
D gene: NA
V gene: TRBV28

CDR3 protein: CASSMGDRASYEQYF
CDR3 DNA: TGTGCCAGTAGTATGGGGGACAGGGCCTCCTACGAGCAGTACTTC
J gene: TRBJ2-7
clone size: NA
D gene: TRBD1
V gene: TRBV19

CDR3 protein: CASSVATQGTTQFF
CDR3 DNA: TGTGCCAGCAGCGTAGCAACACAGGGCACGACGCAGTTCTTC
J gene: TRBJ2-1
clone size: once
D gene: NA
V gene: TRBV9

CDR3 protein: CASGSTSGDTGELFF
CDR3 DNA: TGTGCTAGTGGTTCGACTAGCGGTGACACCGGGGAGCTGTTTTTT
J gene: TRBJ2-2
clone size: NA
D gene: TRBD2
V gene: TRBV12-5

CDR3 protein: CASTPGGSNYGYTF
CDR3 DNA: TGTGCCAGCACCCCGGGGGGGAGTAACTATGGCTACACCTTC
J gene: TRBJ1-2
clone size: NA
D gene: NA
V gene: TRBV7-6